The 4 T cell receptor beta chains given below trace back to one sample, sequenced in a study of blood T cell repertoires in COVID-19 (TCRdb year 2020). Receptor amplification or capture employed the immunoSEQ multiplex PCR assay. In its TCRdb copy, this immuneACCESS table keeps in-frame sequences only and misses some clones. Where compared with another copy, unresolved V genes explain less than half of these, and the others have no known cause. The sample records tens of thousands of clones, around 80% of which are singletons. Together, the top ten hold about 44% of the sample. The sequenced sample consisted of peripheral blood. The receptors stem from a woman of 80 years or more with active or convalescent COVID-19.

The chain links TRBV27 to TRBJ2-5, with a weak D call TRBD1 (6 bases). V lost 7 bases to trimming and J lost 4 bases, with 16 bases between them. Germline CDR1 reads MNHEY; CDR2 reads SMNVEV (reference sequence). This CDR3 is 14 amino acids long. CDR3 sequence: CASNPRGSRETQYF. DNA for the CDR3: TGTGCCAGCAACCCCAGGGGATCGCGAGAGACCCAGTACTTC.

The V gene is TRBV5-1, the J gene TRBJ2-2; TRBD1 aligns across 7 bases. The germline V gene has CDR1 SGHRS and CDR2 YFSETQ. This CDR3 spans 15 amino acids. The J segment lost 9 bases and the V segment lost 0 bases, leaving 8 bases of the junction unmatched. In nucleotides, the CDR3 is TGCGCCAGCAGCTTGGCCCAGGGGGTTGTAAGGGAGCTGTTTTTT. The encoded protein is CASSLAQGVVRELFF. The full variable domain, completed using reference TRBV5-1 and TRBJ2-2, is KAGVTQTPRYLIKTRGQQVTLSCSPISGHRSVSWYQQTPGQGLQFLFEYFSETQRNKGNFPGRFSGRQFSNSRSEMNVSTLELGDSALYLCASSLAQGVVRELFFGEGSRLTVL.

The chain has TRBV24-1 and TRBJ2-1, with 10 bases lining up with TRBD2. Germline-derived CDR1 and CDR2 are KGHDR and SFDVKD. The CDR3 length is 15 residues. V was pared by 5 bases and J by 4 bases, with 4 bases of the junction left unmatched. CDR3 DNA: TGTGCCACCAGTGCAACTAGCGGGATGTACAATGAGCAGTTCTTC. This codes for CATSATSGMYNEQFF.

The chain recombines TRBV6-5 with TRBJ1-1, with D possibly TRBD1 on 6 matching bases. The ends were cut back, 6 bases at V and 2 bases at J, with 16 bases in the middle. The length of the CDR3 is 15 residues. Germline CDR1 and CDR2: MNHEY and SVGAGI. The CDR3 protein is CASSPVNRANTEAFF. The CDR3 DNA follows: TGTGCCAGCAGCCCCGTGAACAGGGCCAACACTGAAGCTTTCTTT.